Listed below are T cell receptor beta chains from one sample, sequenced in a study of beta chain features in type 1 diabetes. TCRdb keeps only in-frame clones here, not all; method: immunoSEQ multiplex PCR. Among around 500,000 clones, roughly 10% were seen once, and the ten largest hold about 0.042%. Input material: naive CD4+ T cells from blood. The receptors here all came from a woman under 30 in good health. The conserved cysteine and the conserved F or W are not part of the CDR3 here. A D gene is named only where the DNA matches it firmly. Clone size is given for some rows only: seen once, a few or many times, or a class if the clone is expanded.

CDR3 protein	D gene	clone size	V gene	J gene
ASAGQETQY	NA	few	TRBV2	TRBJ2-5
ASSDEQGTYNEQF	TRBD1	NA	TRBV2	TRBJ2-1
ASSPPGRMNTEAF	NA	NA	TRBV18	TRBJ1-1
ASSVAGTDTQY	NA	NA	TRBV9	TRBJ2-3
ASGAGISYNEQF	TRBD2	few	TRBV5-1	TRBJ2-1
ASSRTGANEQF	TRBD1	NA	TRBV14	TRBJ2-1
SVDRETNYGYT	NA	few	TRBV29-1	TRBJ1-2
ASSYGGEETQY	NA	NA	TRBV5-1	TRBJ2-5
ASSLARGVDTQY	NA	NA	TRBV7-2	TRBJ2-3
ASSPKPPGTGDEKLF	TRBD1	NA	TRBV4-3	TRBJ1-4
ASSPTRLEGNEQF	NA	NA	TRBV7-9	TRBJ2-1